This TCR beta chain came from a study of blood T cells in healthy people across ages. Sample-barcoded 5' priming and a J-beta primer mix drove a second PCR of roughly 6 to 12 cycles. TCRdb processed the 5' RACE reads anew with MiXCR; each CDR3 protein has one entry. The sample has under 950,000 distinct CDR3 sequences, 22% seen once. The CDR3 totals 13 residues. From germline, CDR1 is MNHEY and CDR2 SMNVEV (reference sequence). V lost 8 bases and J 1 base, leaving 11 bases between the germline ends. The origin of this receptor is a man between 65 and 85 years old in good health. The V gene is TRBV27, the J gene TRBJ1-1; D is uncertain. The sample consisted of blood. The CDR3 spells CASGIGGNTEAFF. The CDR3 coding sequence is TGTGCCAGCGGCATTGGAGGGAACACTGAAGCTTTCTTT.